This TCR beta chain was captured in a study of T cells in Graves' hyperthyroidism and ophthalmopathy. This CDR3 has 14 residues. V trimming: 5 bases; J trimming: 8 bases; junction bases outside the gene matches: 12. Amplification of TCR beta CDR3 regions was performed using RNA transcripts as template. First-round RT-PCR of the TCR CDR3 relied on the HTBI primer set. Each CDR3 protein is one row after TCRdb ran MiXCR on the multiplex PCR reads. The repertoire consists of around 340,000 distinct CDR3 sequences, with about 21% occurring once and the leading ten covering around 48%. This clonotype was observed at least ten times.

The chain couples TRBV12-3 or TRBV12-4 to TRBJ2-7, with TRBD1 identical over 7 bases. This TCR was sampled from a woman aged 45-60 years with Graves' hyperthyroidism. The material sequenced was blood. The CDR3 sequence: CASSPTGFFLKQYF. The CDR3, as DNA: TGTGCCAGCAGTCCGACAGGGTTTTTTCTCAAGCAGTACTTC.